One sample yielded the 32 T cell receptor beta chains listed below, sequenced in a study of Tregs in tolerant kidney transplant recipients. The assay was immunoSEQ multiplex PCR, and TCRdb's table has in-frame clones only and misses some. The table lists 30,000 to 35,000 clones, with under 9% in the top ten. The specimen was CD8+ T cells from blood, collected before the transplant. Receptors originate from a human donor who received a combined kidney and bone marrow transplant.

Of note for this clone: Read coverage stops 3 residues before the CDR3 terminus; the germline J gene supplies the remainder. The chain combines TRBV7-2 with TRBJ1-1; D remains ambiguous. Germline CDR1 SGHTA, CDR2 FQGNSA. This CDR3 spans 12 amino acids. V was shortened by 2 bases and J by 7 bases, with 8 bases between the two germline ends. Here the CDR3 reads CASSLLRLEAFF. Incomplete CDR3 DNA: TGTGCCAGCAGCTTATTGAGGCTTGAA.

This CDR3 is CASSAGTGSEAFF. The sequenced CDR3 bases are TGTGCCAGCTCAGCCGGGACAGGATCTGAA. This chain links TRBV18 with TRBJ1-1; 8 positions agree with TRBD1. The read is 3 residues too short to cover the CDR3 end, so that end is filled in from the germline J gene. J lost 6 bases, V lost 5 bases, and 5 bases had no gene match. The CDR3 is 13 amino acids. Germline V gene sequence: CDR1 KGHSH, CDR2 LQKENI.

As for this clone: The read ends 3 residues before the CDR3 terminus; that terminus is restored from the germline J gene. The V and J genes are TRBV7-9 and TRBJ1-5, with D hard to call. Germline CDR1 SEHNR, CDR2 FQNEAQ (reference sequence). Trimming pared 3 bases from V and 7 bases from J, leaving 16 bases between. The length of the CDR3 is 15 residues. The sequenced part of the CDR3 DNA is TGTGCCAGCAGCTTGGATTGGTATGGCGGGCAGCCC. Its protein product is CASSLDWYGGQP. The full CDR3 protein is CASSLDWYGGQPQHF.

About this clone: Read data end 3 residues before the CDR3 end; the end is taken from the germline J gene. V gene TRBV18 combines with J gene TRBJ1-1, with D possibly matching TRBD1 (6 bases). Germline-derived CDR1 and CDR2 are KGHSH and LQKENI. V lost 5 bases, J lost 3 bases, and 19 bases lay in between. This CDR3 region has 16 residues. CDR3 DNA (partial): TGTGCCAGCTCAGCGAGGGAAGGGAAGGGGGACACTGAA. Translated: CASSAREGKGDTE. Given in full, the CDR3 is CASSAREGKGDTEAFF.

The CDR3 bases that were read are TGTGCCAGCAGCCCAGGACAGGCCATACAAGAGACC. Protein product: CASSPGQAIQET. Given in full, the CDR3 is CASSPGQAIQETQYF. The chain is built from TRBV7-6 and TRBJ2-5, with 7 bases lining up with TRBD1. The CDR3 end is not reached by the read, which stops 3 residues before it; the germline J gene fills it in. The germline CDR1 and CDR2 sequences are SGHVS and FNYEAQ. The CDR3 runs to 15 residues. V dropped 5 bases and J dropped 2; count of bases not matched to a gene: 8.

CDR3 DNA (partial): TGTGCCAGCAGCAACAGACTAGCGGGAGTAGCGTCCCCCGGGGAG. Its protein is CASSNRLAGVASPGE. The whole CDR3 reads CASSNRLAGVASPGELFF. The chain uses TRBV7-6 and TRBJ2-2, with TRBD2 matching over 12 bases. The sequenced fragment ends 3 residues before the CDR3 boundary, so the rest is inferred from the germline J gene. The V and J ends lost 5 bases and 6 bases, in that order; junction bases with no gene match: 13. The CDR3 sequence is 18 residues long. CDR1 is SGHVS, CDR2 FNYEAQ, per germline.

The CDR3 protein is CASRSGTDYTEAFF. Incomplete CDR3 DNA: TGTGCCAGTAGATCCGGGACAGACTACACTGAA. The V gene is TRBV19, the J gene TRBJ1-1; 7 bases map to TRBD1. The missing CDR3 end, 3 residues past where the read stops, is filled in from the germline J gene. Trimming cost V 6 bases and J 3 bases; bases outside gene matches: 7. This CDR3 has 14 amino acids. The germline CDR1 and CDR2 sequences are LNHDA and SQIVND (reference sequence).

A word on this clone: The read gets to within 3 residues of the CDR3 end, and the germline J gene fills in the rest. The rearrangement uses TRBV6-4 and TRBJ1-1; TRBD1 might be the D (5 bases). Germline V gene data show CDR1 as MRHNA and CDR2 as SNTAGT. Trimming took 0 bases from V and 5 from J, leaving 13 bases between them. The CDR3 is made up of 15 amino acids. CDR3 DNA, as far as it was read: TGTGCCAGCAGTGACTCCCTAGGTGGGGGGACTGAA. It codes for CASSDSLGGGTE. The CDR3 in full is CASSDSLGGGTEAFF.

Remarks on this clone: The read comes to an end 3 residues before the CDR3 does, leaving the germline J gene to fill in the end. V is TRBV7-6 and J is TRBJ1-2; the match to TRBD1 covers 8 bases. J lost 5 bases, V lost 3 bases, and 5 bases had no gene match. Germline CDR1 is SGHVS and CDR2 is FNYEAQ. This CDR3 contains 14 residues. The CDR3: CASSFGQGNYGYTF. CDR3 DNA (partial): TGTGCCAGCAGCTTCGGACAGGGCAATTATGGC. Full variable domain (missing parts from reference TRBV7-6 and TRBJ1-2): GAGVSQSPRYKVTKRGQDVALRCDPISGHVSLYWYRQALGQGPEFLTYFNYEAQQDKSGLPNDRFSAERPEGSISTLTIQRTEQRDSAMYRCASSFGQGNYGYTFGSGTRLTVV.

The part of the CDR3 DNA that was read is TGTGCCAGCAGCTTAGGGCAGGGGGCTGGTGGC. Its translation: CASSLGQGAGG. The whole CDR3 is CASSLGQGAGGYTF. The chain combines TRBV7-9 with TRBJ1-2; 8 bases align to TRBD1. The CDR3 extends 3 residues past the end of the read, so its final part is completed from the germline J gene. The CDR3 covers 14 residues. The germline CDR1 and CDR2 sequences are SEHNR and FQNEAQ (reference sequence). Trimming cost V 1 base and J 7 bases; bases outside gene matches: 5.

A word on this clone: The DNA ends 3 residues before the CDR3 does, and the rest of the CDR3 is filled in from the germline J gene. The chain employs TRBV19 and TRBJ2-5, with 7 nucleotides matching TRBD1. The CDR3 sequence is 15 residues long. Germline V CDR1 and CDR2: LNHDA, SQIVND (reference sequence). V was clipped by 3 bases and J by 3 bases; unmatched bases: 7. The CDR3 region is CASSMEPTGEETQYF. The DNA read from the CDR3 is TGTGCCAGTAGTATGGAACCCACAGGGGAAGAGACC. Using reference TRBV19 and TRBJ2-5 for the parts outside the CDR3, the full variable domain is DGGITQSPKYLFRKEGQNVTLSCEQNLNHDAMYWYRQDPGQGLRLIYYSQIVNDFQKGDIAEGYSVSREKKESFPLTVTSAQKNPTAFYLCASSMEPTGEETQYFGPGTRLLVL.

With regard to this clone: The read is 3 residues too short to cover the CDR3 end, so that end is filled in from the germline J gene. The chain carries TRBV18 and TRBJ1-1; no firm D call. This CDR3 has 14 amino acids. The ends were cut back, 0 bases at V and 1 base at J, with 6 bases in the middle. Germline V gene lookup returns CDR1 KGHSH and CDR2 LQKENI. The CDR3 reads CASSPPGANTEAFF. The CDR3 DNA, read in part, is TGTGCCAGCTCACCACCGGGCGCGAACACTGAA.

About this clone itself: The read ends 3 residues shy of where the CDR3 ends; the end is completed using the germline J gene. The rearrangement joins TRBV7-2 to TRBJ1-2, with D possibly being TRBD1 (5 bases). Deletions cut 1 base from V and 1 base from J, with 10 bases between. The CDR3 is 15 residues long. Per the germline V gene, CDR1 is SGHTA and CDR2 is FQGNSA. Partial CDR3 DNA: TGTGCCAGCAGCTTAGTTACAGGCGTTAACTATGGC. It yields the protein CASSLVTGVNYG. The whole CDR3 region reads CASSLVTGVNYGYTF.

In the case of this clone: The CDR3 end falls 3 residues outside the read, so it is completed with the germline J gene. The chain couples TRBV7-8 to TRBJ2-2, with D possibly TRBD2 on 6 matching bases. The CDR3 sequence is 16 residues long. Trimming took 6 bases from V and 4 from J, leaving 18 bases between them. The germline V gene encodes CDR1 SGHVS and CDR2 FQNEAQ. CDR3 DNA (partial): TGTGCCAGCAGGTTAATCAATTTCGGGGGCACCGGGGAG. This encodes CASRLINFGGTGE. In full, the CDR3 reads CASRLINFGGTGELFF.

Note on this clone: The read falls 3 residues short of the CDR3 end, and the missing part is taken from the germline J gene. The V call is TRBV13, the J call TRBJ2-7; 7 positions match TRBD2. V lost 3 bases and J lost 0; bases outside the gene matches: 5. The CDR3 spans 15 residues. Germline assignment: CDR1 PRHDT and CDR2 FYEKMQ (reference sequence). The CDR3 bases that were read are TGTGCCAGCAGCTTCAGTGGGAGGGGCTCCTACGAG. Translation: CASSFSGRGSYE. The entire CDR3 sequence reads CASSFSGRGSYEQYF. Together with reference TRBV13 and TRBJ2-7, the CDR3 gives the full variable domain: AAGVIQSPRHLIKEKRETATLKCYPIPRHDTVYWYQQGPGQDPQFLISFYEKMQSDKGSIPDRFSAQQFSDYHSELNMSSLELGDSALYFCASSFSGRGSYEQYFGPGTRLTVT.

Worth noting for this clone: Coverage ceases 3 residues before the CDR3 finishes, and the germline J gene fills in the end. The chain joins TRBV13 to TRBJ2-1, with 12 bases identical to TRBD2. The CDR3 length is 14 residues. V lost 8 bases to trimming and J lost 6 bases; unmatched junction nucleotides: 5. Germline V gene sequence: CDR1 PRHDT, CDR2 FYEKMQ (reference sequence). The CDR3 loop reads CASGGLAGINEQFF. The CDR3 DNA, read in part, is TGTGCCAGCGGAGGACTAGCGGGAATCAATGAG.

Comment on this clone: The read finishes 3 residues shy of the CDR3 end, and the germline J gene is used to complete it. The gene calls are TRBV7-9 and TRBJ2-7, with D maybe TRBD1 (6 bases). CDR3 length: 12 residues. CDR1 SEHNR and CDR2 FQNEAQ come from the germline V gene (reference sequence). Trimming removed 7 bases at V and 3 bases at J, with 10 bases between. The CDR3: CASNAQGYEQYF. The DNA read from the CDR3 is TGTGCCAGCAACGCACAGGGCTACGAG.

As regards this clone: From the germline J gene comes the end of the CDR3, since the read stops 3 residues before it. The chain carries TRBV7-2 and TRBJ2-7; D is unresolved. This CDR3 region has 14 residues. From germline, CDR1 is SGHTA and CDR2 FQGNSA. V lost 0 bases and J lost 3, with 9 bases in between. The CDR3 is CASSLAIQGYEQYF. The CDR3 DNA, read in part, is TGTGCCAGCAGCTTAGCCATACAAGGCTACGAG.

To note about this clone: The missing CDR3 end, 3 residues past where the read stops, is filled in from the germline J gene. This chain connects TRBV19 to TRBJ2-1, with 12 bases matching TRBD2. Losses at the gene ends were 1 base for V and 3 bases for J; bases not matched to a gene: 13. The CDR3 runs to 20 residues. Germline V lookup: CDR1 LNHDA, CDR2 SQIVND (reference sequence). CDR3 DNA (partial): TGTGCCAGTAGTATAGCCCCAATTCTAGCGGGAGGGCCACTCTACAATGAG. This sequence encodes CASSIAPILAGGPLYNE. The complete CDR3 reads CASSIAPILAGGPLYNEQFF.

A remark on this clone: The read gets to within 3 residues of the CDR3 end, and the germline J gene fills in the rest. This rearrangement joins TRBV5-6 to TRBJ2-7; 9 nucleotides align to TRBD1. Trimming cost V 4 bases and J 1 base; bases outside gene matches: 3. The CDR3 is made up of 14 amino acids. Germline V gene data show CDR1 as SGHDT and CDR2 as YYEEEE. The CDR3: CASSHGTGSYEQYF. The CDR3 DNA, read in part, is TGTGCCAGCAGCCATGGGACAGGGTCCTACGAG.

As to this clone: The read ends 3 residues before the CDR3 terminus; that terminus is restored from the germline J gene. This chain uses TRBV29-1 with TRBJ2-3; 14 bases match TRBD2. The V gene's germline CDR1 is SQVTM and CDR2 ANQGSEA. The trim removed 7 bases at V and 5 bases at J, leaving 8 bases unmatched. The CDR3 has 15 residues. The sequenced part of the CDR3 DNA is TGCAGCGCCCGACTAGCGGGAGGGCCTGAAGATACG. Encoded protein: CSARLAGGPEDT. The full-length CDR3 reads as CSARLAGGPEDTQYF.

Concerning this clone itself: The missing CDR3 end, 3 residues past where the read stops, is filled in from the germline J gene. The chain uses TRBV7-9 and TRBJ1-2; 10 bases agree with TRBD1. The CDR3 totals 15 residues. Germline CDR1 and CDR2: SEHNR and FQNEAQ (reference sequence). The trim removed 1 base at V and 7 bases at J, leaving 6 bases unmatched. Partial CDR3 DNA: TGTGCCAGCAGCTTAGTTGGACAGGGGGGTATTGGC. Translating it yields CASSLVGQGGIG. The entire CDR3 protein is CASSLVGQGGIGYTF.

With regard to this clone: The read terminates 3 residues ahead of where the CDR3 ends, so the germline J gene completes it. The J gene is TRBJ2-3, the V gene TRBV20-1; 7 bases map to TRBD2. Germline V gene lookup returns CDR1 DFQATT and CDR2 SNEGSKA (reference sequence). This CDR3 contains 18 residues. V lost 2 bases and J lost 2; bases outside the gene matches: 16. The part of the CDR3 DNA that was read is TGCAGTGCTAGACTCGGTGAGGGACTACTCGCTTCCACAGATACG. It codes for CSARLGEGLLASTDT. The whole CDR3 protein is CSARLGEGLLASTDTQYF.

Comment on this clone: The read ends 3 residues early relative to the CDR3; the germline J gene fills the gap. V gene TRBV28 combines with J gene TRBJ2-5; 8 nucleotides line up with TRBD1. CDR3 length equals 15 residues. CDR1 and CDR2 (germline): MDHEN, SYDVKM. V gave up 4 bases and J gave up 5 bases; unmatched junction bases: 9. The CDR3 here is CASSWGTGGEETQYF. The sequenced CDR3 bases are TGTGCCAGCAGTTGGGGAACAGGGGGAGAGGAGACC.

Concerning this clone itself: With the read ending 3 residues before the CDR3 end, the germline J gene is used to fill in that end. The chain carries TRBV5-1 and TRBJ2-6, with TRBD2 matching over 14 bases. Trimming removed 4 bases from V and 0 bases from J; junction bases left unmatched: 6. Germline V gene sequence: CDR1 SGHRS, CDR2 YFSETQ. The CDR3 sequence is 19 residues long. CDR3 DNA (partial): TGCGCCAGCAGCCCGGGACTAGCGGGGGACCTCTCTGGGGCCAACGTC. Protein: CASSPGLAGDLSGANV. The entire CDR3 protein reads CASSPGLAGDLSGANVLTF.

As to this clone: The sequence runs out 3 residues before the end of the CDR3; the remainder is reconstructed from the germline J gene. This chain joins TRBV30 and TRBJ1-5, with TRBD1 matching over 8 bases. This CDR3 comprises 14 residues. Trimming cost V 0 bases and J 5 bases; bases outside gene matches: 3. The germline V gene has CDR1 GTSNPN and CDR2 SVGIG (reference sequence). The CDR3 loop is CAWSVGQGHQPQHF. The sequenced CDR3 bases are TGTGCCTGGAGTGTAGGACAGGGCCATCAGCCC.

About this clone itself: The CDR3 end falls 3 residues outside the read, so it is completed with the germline J gene. This rearrangement joins TRBV18 to TRBJ2-2; 8 positions agree with TRBD1. CDR1 KGHSH and CDR2 LQKENI come from the germline V gene. This CDR3 is 19 amino acids long. The V and J ends lost 3 bases and 0 bases, in that order; junction bases with no gene match: 12. Incomplete CDR3 DNA: TGTGCCAGCTCACCTGGGGACAGGCCCCCGAGATCGAACACCGGGGAG. Its translation is CASSPGDRPPRSNTGE. The complete CDR3 sequence is CASSPGDRPPRSNTGELFF.

On this clone itself: The read terminates 3 residues ahead of where the CDR3 ends, so the germline J gene completes it. V is TRBV20-1 and J is TRBJ2-1; D is possibly TRBD2 (6 bases). Trimming left V 6 bases short and J 7 bases short, with 10 bases between. Germline V gene data show CDR1 as DFQATT and CDR2 as SNEGSKA (reference sequence). The CDR3 has 11 residues. The CDR3 bases that were read are TGCAGTGCCGCCGGGGGAAATGAG. It encodes CSAAGGNE. The complete CDR3 sequence is CSAAGGNEQFF.

On this clone itself: Read sequence stops 3 residues before the CDR3 end, and the germline J gene provides the missing end. The V gene is TRBV6-1, the J gene TRBJ2-3, with 12 bases lining up with TRBD1. CDR3 size: 15 residues. The V gene's germline CDR1 is MNHNS and CDR2 SASEGT. With 3 bases clipped from V and 4 bases from J, the junction kept 2 bases outside the gene matches. The CDR3: CASSEWDRGPDTQYF. The part of the CDR3 DNA that was read is TGTGCCAGCAGTGAGTGGGACAGGGGGCCAGATACG.

Remarks on this clone: Read sequence stops 3 residues before the CDR3 end, and the germline J gene provides the missing end. The rearrangement uses TRBV7-9 and TRBJ1-1, with D possibly being TRBD1 (5 bases). CDR1 SEHNR and CDR2 FQNEAQ come from the germline V gene (reference sequence). V gave up 6 bases and J gave up 5 bases, with 10 bases separating them. The CDR3 runs to 12 residues. The CDR3 sequence: CASSSGWTEAFF. Incomplete CDR3 DNA: TGTGCCAGCAGTTCAGGGTGGACTGAA.

About this clone itself: The CDR3 end is not reached by the read, which stops 3 residues before it; the germline J gene fills it in. This chain connects TRBV19 to TRBJ2-1; tentatively, D is TRBD2 (5 bases). The CDR3 covers 16 residues. V lost 6 bases and J lost 0, with 15 bases in between. Germline CDR1 LNHDA, CDR2 SQIVND (reference sequence). Incomplete CDR3 DNA: TGTGCCAGTAGCCGAGAGAGCGGTGTCTCCTACAATGAG. It yields the protein CASSRESGVSYNE. The full CDR3 protein reads CASSRESGVSYNEQFF. Full variable domain (remainder filled in from reference TRBV19 and TRBJ2-1): DGGITQSPKYLFRKEGQNVTLSCEQNLNHDAMYWYRQDPGQGLRLIYYSQIVNDFQKGDIAEGYSVSREKKESFPLTVTSAQKNPTAFYLCASSRESGVSYNEQFFGPGTRLTVL.

Details on this clone: The read ends 3 residues early relative to the CDR3; the germline J gene fills the gap. The chain couples TRBV6-1 to TRBJ2-1, with D possibly being TRBD1 (5 bases). There are 17 residues in the CDR3. V gave up 2 bases and J gave up 1 base, with 15 bases separating them. Germline V lookup: CDR1 MNHNS, CDR2 SASEGT. CDR3 bases read: TGTGCCAGCAGTGAACCATCCGGACAAATTTCCTACAATGAG. The encoded protein is CASSEPSGQISYNE. The full CDR3 protein reads CASSEPSGQISYNEQFF.